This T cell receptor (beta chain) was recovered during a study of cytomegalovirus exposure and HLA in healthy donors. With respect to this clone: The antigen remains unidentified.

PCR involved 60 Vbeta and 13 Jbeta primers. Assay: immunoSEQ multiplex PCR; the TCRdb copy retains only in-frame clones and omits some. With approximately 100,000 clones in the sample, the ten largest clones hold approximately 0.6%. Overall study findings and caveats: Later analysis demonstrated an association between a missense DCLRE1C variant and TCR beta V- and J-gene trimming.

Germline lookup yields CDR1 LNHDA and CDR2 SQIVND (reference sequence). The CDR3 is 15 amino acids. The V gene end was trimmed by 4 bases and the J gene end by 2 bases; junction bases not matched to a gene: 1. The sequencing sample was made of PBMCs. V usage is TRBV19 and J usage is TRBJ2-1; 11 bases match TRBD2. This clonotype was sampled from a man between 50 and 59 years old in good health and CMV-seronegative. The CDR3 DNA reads TGTGCCAGTAGTACGACTAGCGGGGCCTACAATGAGCAGTTCTTC. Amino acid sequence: CASSTTSGAYNEQFF.